The sequence of this TCR beta chain was determined in a study of post-analysis software for immune sequencing data. Study overall: There were relapsing-remitting, secondary progressive and progressive-relapsing multiple sclerosis among the disease courses included.

Overall study findings and caveats: TRBV5-6, TRBV5-1 and TRBV20-1 belonged to a set of about five TRBV segments that were more frequent in patients than controls. Versus controls, multiple sclerosis patients showed significantly lower diversity (normalized Chao1). Same-batch samples co-clustered strongly by F measure.

The authors incorporated unique molecular identifiers into the TCR beta cDNA libraries. Once about 0.95 to 10 million T cells were used, 400,000 to 550,000 cDNA molecules resulted. TCRdb re-called the PCR reads through MiXCR, storing one row per CDR3 protein. The table has a few hundred thousand distinct CDR3 sequences, less than 45% seen once. Trimming took 0 bases from V and 5 from J; bases not matched to a gene: 6. The germline V gene encodes CDR1 MNHNS and CDR2 SASEGT. This CDR3 is 15 amino acids long. Worth noting for this clonotype: Its antigen remains unidentified.

V usage is TRBV6-1 and J usage is TRBJ2-5, with TRBD1 identical over 7 bases. Material: blood. This clonotype was obtained from a girl aged 5-17 years with multiple sclerosis. The CDR3 reads CASSEAEGASETQYF. DNA of the CDR3: TGTGCCAGCAGTGAAGCAGAGGGGGCCTCGGAGACCCAGTACTTC.